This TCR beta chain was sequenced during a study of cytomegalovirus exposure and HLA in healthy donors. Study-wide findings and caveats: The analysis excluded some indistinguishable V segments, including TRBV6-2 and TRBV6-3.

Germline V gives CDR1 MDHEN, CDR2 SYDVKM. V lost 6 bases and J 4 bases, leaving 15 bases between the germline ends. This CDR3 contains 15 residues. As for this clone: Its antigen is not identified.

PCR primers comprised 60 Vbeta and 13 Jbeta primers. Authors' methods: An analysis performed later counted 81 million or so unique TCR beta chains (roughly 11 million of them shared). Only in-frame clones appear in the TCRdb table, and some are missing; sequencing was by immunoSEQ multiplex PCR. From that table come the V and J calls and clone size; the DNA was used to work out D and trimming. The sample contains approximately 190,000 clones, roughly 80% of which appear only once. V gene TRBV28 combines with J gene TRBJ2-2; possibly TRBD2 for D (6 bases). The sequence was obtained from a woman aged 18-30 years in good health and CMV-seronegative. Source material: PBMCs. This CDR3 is CASSRLAEITGELFF. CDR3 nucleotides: TGTGCCAGCAGCAGATTAGCGGAGATCACCGGGGAGCTGTTTTTT.